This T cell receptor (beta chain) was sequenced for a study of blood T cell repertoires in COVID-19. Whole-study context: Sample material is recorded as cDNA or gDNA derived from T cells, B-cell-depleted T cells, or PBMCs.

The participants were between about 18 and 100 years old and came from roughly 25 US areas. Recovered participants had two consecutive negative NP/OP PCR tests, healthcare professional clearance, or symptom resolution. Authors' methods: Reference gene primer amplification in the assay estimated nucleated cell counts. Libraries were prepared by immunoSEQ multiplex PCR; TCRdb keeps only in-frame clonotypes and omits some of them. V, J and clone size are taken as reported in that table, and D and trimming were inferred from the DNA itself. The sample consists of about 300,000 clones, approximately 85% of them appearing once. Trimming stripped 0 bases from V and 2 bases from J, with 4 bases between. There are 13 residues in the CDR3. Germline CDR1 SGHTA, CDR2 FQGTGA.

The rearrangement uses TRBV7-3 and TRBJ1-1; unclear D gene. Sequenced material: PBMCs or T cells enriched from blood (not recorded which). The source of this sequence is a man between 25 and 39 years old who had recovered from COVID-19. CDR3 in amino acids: CASSLTANTEAFF. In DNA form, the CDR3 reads TGTGCCAGCAGCTTAACAGCCAACACTGAAGCTTTCTTT.